The 10 T cell receptor beta chains reported below all come from one sample, sequenced in a study of CD8+ T cells in alopecia areata. Indicated treatment: oral pan-JAK inhibitor, 5-10 mg twice daily. cDNA serving as the sequencing template came from extracted, reverse transcribed RNA. TCRdb's copy holds only in-frame clones and misses some; the assay was immunoSEQ multiplex PCR. The repertoire holds more than 140,000 clones, with 86% as singletons. Sample: CD8+ T cells sorted from blood, taken at week 4, from a patient treated with tofacitinib. These TCRs come from a human donor with alopecia areata.

V is TRBV5-1 and J is TRBJ2-1; no clear D gene. Trimming pared 4 bases from V and 2 bases from J, leaving 10 bases between. This CDR3 contains 14 residues. Germline V gene sequence: CDR1 SGHRS, CDR2 YFSETQ. The CDR3 here is CASSIWTTYNEQFF. The CDR3 DNA reads as TGCGCCAGCAGCATATGGACCACCTACAATGAGCAGTTCTTC.

The CDR3 spells CASSSPEGDTQYF. The CDR3 DNA reads as TGTGCCAGCAGCTCGCCAGAGGGGGATACGCAGTATTTT. The chain employs TRBV7-6 and TRBJ2-3, with D perhaps given as TRBD1 or TRBD2 (5 bases each). CDR3 size: 13 residues. The germline V and J ends were trimmed by 4 bases and 6 bases, with 11 bases remaining between them. Germline CDR1 SGHVS, CDR2 FNYEAQ.

The CDR3 nucleotides are TGCGCCAGCAGCCCGGGGACAGGGGATTTCGATGGCTACACCTTC. Protein sequence: CASSPGTGDFDGYTF. This chain connects TRBV5-1 to TRBJ1-2; 10 bases line up with TRBD1. This CDR3 is 15 amino acids long. Trimming took 4 bases from V and 6 from J; bases not matched to a gene: 9. Germline V CDR1 and CDR2: SGHRS, YFSETQ.

V gene TRBV2 combines with J gene TRBJ1-5; no clear D. This CDR3 has 10 residues. The V gene's germline CDR1 is SNHLY and CDR2 FYNNEI. V dropped 9 bases and J dropped 5 bases, with 5 bases sitting between them. CDR3: CAREHQPQHF. CDR3 coding DNA: TGTGCCAGGGAACATCAGCCCCAGCATTTT.

V usage is TRBV7-8 and J usage is TRBJ2-1, with 10 bases aligning to TRBD2. Germline V gives CDR1 SGHVS, CDR2 FQNEAQ. Germline trimming cut 2 bases from V and 5 bases from J; bases unmatched to any gene: 3. This CDR3 has 15 residues. CDR3 bases: TGTGCCAGCAGCTTAAGTCTAGCGGGGGACAATGAGCAGTTCTTC. Protein sequence: CASSLSLAGDNEQFF. Drawing the rest from reference TRBV7-8 and TRBJ2-1, the complete variable domain is GAGVSQSPRYKVAKRGQDVALRCDPISGHVSLFWYQQALGQGPEFLTYFQNEAQLDKSGLPSDRFFAERPEGSVSTLKIQRTQQEDSAVYLCASSLSLAGDNEQFFGPGTRLTVL.

This chain connects TRBV25-1 to TRBJ2-2; no reliable D call. The CDR3 has 16 residues. The V gene lost 1 base and the J gene lost 0 bases, with 9 bases spanning the gap. CDR1 and CDR2 from the germline V gene are MGHDK and SYGVNS. The CDR3 DNA reads TGTGCCAGCAGTGAATGGGCAAGCGCGAACACCGGGGAGCTGTTTTTT. It is translated as CASSEWASANTGELFF.

The rearrangement links TRBV10-1 to TRBJ2-3; 7 bases align to TRBD2. Trimming removed 3 bases from V and 7 bases from J; junction bases left unmatched: 13. The CDR3 is 16 residues long. Looked up from germline, CDR1 is WNHNN and CDR2 is SYGVQD (reference sequence). The CDR3 nucleotides read TGCGCCAGCAGTGATCCTACTAGCGACCGCGGGAATACGCAGTATTTT. Protein: CASSDPTSDRGNTQYF.

The chain recombines TRBV7-9 with TRBJ2-1; D not resolved. Trimming cost V 0 bases and J 8 bases, with 5 bases left between them. CDR3 size: 12 residues. Germline CDR1 is SEHNR and CDR2 is FQNEAQ (reference sequence). The CDR3 loop reads CASSLASDEQFF. CDR3 in DNA: TGTGCCAGCAGCTTAGCTTCCGATGAGCAGTTCTTC.

V gene TRBV27 combines with J gene TRBJ1-5; TRBD1 is a possible D gene (6 bases). V shed 3 bases and J shed 4 bases, with 19 bases lying between them. Looked up from germline, CDR1 is MNHEY and CDR2 is SMNVEV (reference sequence). The CDR3 spans 17 residues. The chain's CDR3 is CASSFIAVRGGNQPQHF. CDR3 in DNA: TGTGCCAGCAGTTTTATCGCCGTCAGGGGTGGTAATCAGCCCCAGCATTTT.

The V call is TRBV19, the J call TRBJ1-5; 7 nucleotides agree with TRBD1. V shed 7 bases and J 1 base; nucleotides not matched to a gene: 4. The length of the CDR3 is 14 residues. Germline values: CDR1 LNHDA, CDR2 SQIVND (reference sequence). Here the CDR3 DNA reads TGTGCCAGTACGAAGGGGGCGAGCAATCAGCCCCAGCATTTT. It encodes CASTKGASNQPQHF.